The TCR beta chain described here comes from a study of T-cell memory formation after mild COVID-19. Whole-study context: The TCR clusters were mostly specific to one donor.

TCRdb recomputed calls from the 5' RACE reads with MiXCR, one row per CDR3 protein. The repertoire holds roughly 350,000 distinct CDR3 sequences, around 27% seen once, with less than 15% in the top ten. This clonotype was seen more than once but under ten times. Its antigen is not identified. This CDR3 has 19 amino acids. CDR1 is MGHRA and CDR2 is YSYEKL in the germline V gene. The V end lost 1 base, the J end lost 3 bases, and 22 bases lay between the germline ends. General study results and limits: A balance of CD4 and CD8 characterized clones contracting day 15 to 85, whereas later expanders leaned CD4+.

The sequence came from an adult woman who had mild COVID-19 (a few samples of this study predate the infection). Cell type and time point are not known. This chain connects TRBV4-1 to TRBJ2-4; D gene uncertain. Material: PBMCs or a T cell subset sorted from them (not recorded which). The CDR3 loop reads CASSQVYYLVSGDKNIQYF. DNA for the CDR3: TGCGCCAGCAGCCAAGTGTATTATTTAGTCTCCGGCGACAAAAACATTCAGTACTTC.